This entry lists 19 T cell receptor beta chains sequenced from one sample in a study of T cells in Graves' hyperthyroidism and ophthalmopathy. Researchers took RNA transcripts and amplified the TCR beta CDR3 regions from them. The HTBI set primed first-round TCR CDR3 RT-PCR. TCRdb ran MiXCR on the multiplex PCR reads and lists one entry per CDR3 protein. The data contain about 180,000 distinct CDR3 sequences, over 15% of them singletons. The sequencing input was blood. The receptors derive from a woman aged 50 to 65 with Graves' hyperthyroidism.

This clonotype was recorded at least ten times. The rearrangement uses TRBV6-1 and TRBJ2-3; no definite D call. Trimming took 5 bases from V and 1 from J, leaving 7 bases between them. CDR1 MNHNS and CDR2 SASEGT come from the germline V gene. There are 13 residues in the CDR3. The CDR3 DNA follows: TGTGCCAGCAGTACACCCGGCACAGATACGCAGTATTTT. This sequence encodes CASSTPGTDTQYF.

The genes are TRBV5-4 and TRBJ1-1; D possibly corresponds to TRBD1 (6 bases). CDR1 is SGHNT and CDR2 is YYREEE in the germline V gene (reference sequence). The V gene lost 3 bases and the J gene lost 6 bases, with 6 bases spanning the gap. The CDR3 has 11 amino acids. The CDR3 protein is CASSWGPEAFF. For the CDR3, the DNA is TGTGCCAGCAGCTGGGGGCCTGAAGCTTTCTTT.

This clonotype was observed at least ten times. The rearrangement uses TRBV6-1 and TRBJ2-2; TRBD1 or TRBD2 may be the D gene (5 bases each). The length of the CDR3 is 13 residues. Between the trimmed V and J ends, which lost 7 bases and 8 bases, there was a span of 14 bases. CDR1 and CDR2 from the germline V gene are MNHNS and SASEGT. CDR3 protein: CASMGVLRGELFF. The CDR3 DNA is TGTGCCAGCATGGGGGTTCTTAGAGGGGAGCTGTTTTTT.

The sample holds many counts of this clonotype. The V call is TRBV4-2, the J call TRBJ2-5, with 7 bases lining up with TRBD1. V lost 2 bases and J lost 0; bases outside the gene matches: 3. The CDR3 has 15 residues. The germline gives CDR1 LGHNA, CDR2 YNFKEQ. CDR3 DNA sequence: TGTGCCAGCAGCCAACCGGGACAGTACCAAGAGACCCAGTACTTC. Translated, it gives CASSQPGQYQETQYF.

This clonotype was counted at least ten times. The chain employs TRBV20-1 and TRBJ1-1; D perhaps matches TRBD1 (5 bases). CDR1 DFQATT and CDR2 SNEGSKA come from the germline V gene (reference sequence). The CDR3 runs 13 residues. Between the trimmed V and J ends, which lost 3 bases and 1 base, there was a span of 9 bases. The CDR3 is CSARGRWNTEAFF. CDR3 nucleotides: TGCAGTGCTAGGGGACGATGGAACACTGAAGCTTTCTTT.

The sample holds many counts of this clonotype. V gene TRBV7-9 combines with J gene TRBJ2-2, with D perhaps TRBD1 (6 bases). Trimming left V 3 bases short and J 4 bases short, with 12 bases between. Germline V gives CDR1 SEHNR, CDR2 FQNEAQ (reference sequence). The CDR3 spans 15 residues. This chain's CDR3 is CASSFSGVVTGELFF. CDR3 DNA: TGTGCCAGCAGCTTCTCAGGGGTGGTCACCGGGGAGCTGTTTTTT. Full variable domain (missing parts from reference TRBV7-9 and TRBJ2-2): DTGVSQNPRHKITKRGQNVTFRCDPISEHNRLYWYRQTLGQGPEFLTYFQNEAQLEKSRLLSDRFSAERPKGSFSTLEIQRTEQGDSAMYLCASSFSGVVTGELFFGEGSRLTVL.

This clonotype showed up many times. The rearrangement joins TRBV12-3 or TRBV12-4 to TRBJ1-2; 8 bases match TRBD1. V lost 6 bases to trimming and J lost 1 base; unmatched junction nucleotides: 7. This CDR3 spans 15 amino acids. CDR3: CASSPRTGLNYGYTF. CDR3 DNA: TGTGCCAGCAGCCCACGGACAGGGCTTAACTATGGCTACACCTTC.

This clonotype was seen many times. The CDR3 sequence is CSVYRDYEQYF. In DNA form, the CDR3 reads TGCAGCGTGTACAGGGACTACGAGCAGTACTTC. V and J are TRBV29-1 and TRBJ2-7; D may be TRBD1 (6 bases). The germline CDR1 and CDR2 sequences are SQVTM and ANQGSEA. The CDR3 is 11 amino acids. Trimming took off 6 bases at V and 3 bases at J, with 9 bases between the two ends.

Many counts were recorded for this clonotype. This chain links TRBV2 with TRBJ1-1; perhaps TRBD1 as D (5 bases). The CDR3 loop spans 13 amino acids. From germline, CDR1 is SNHLY and CDR2 FYNNEI. V shed 7 bases and J shed 0 bases, with 9 bases lying between them. The CDR3 loop reads CASKRGMNTEAFF. CDR3 DNA sequence: TGTGCCAGCAAGCGGGGGATGAACACTGAAGCTTTCTTT.

This clonotype appeared a few times. The chain uses TRBV5-1 and TRBJ2-2; D unresolved. Deletions cut 2 bases from V and 2 bases from J, with 10 bases between. The CDR3 contains 15 residues. Germline lookup yields CDR1 SGHRS and CDR2 YFSETQ. The DNA for the CDR3 is TGCGCCAGCAGCTTTGACACAGTTAACACCGGGGAGCTGTTTTTT. Translation: CASSFDTVNTGELFF. The entire variable domain, with the rest obtained from reference TRBV5-1 and TRBJ2-2, is as follows: KAGVTQTPRYLIKTRGQQVTLSCSPISGHRSVSWYQQTPGQGLQFLFEYFSETQRNKGNFPGRFSGRQFSNSRSEMNVSTLELGDSALYLCASSFDTVNTGELFFGEGSRLTVL.

Many counts were recorded for this clonotype. V gene TRBV19 combines with J gene TRBJ1-2; 10 positions agree with TRBD1. V shed 6 bases, J shed 2 bases, and the junction held 12 bases outside the gene matches. The V gene's germline CDR1 is LNHDA and CDR2 SQIVND (reference sequence). The length of the CDR3 is 17 residues. The CDR3 DNA follows: TGTGCCAGTAGCCAGCTGACAGGGGGCGCAAAAAACTATGGCTACACCTTC. The encoded protein is CASSQLTGGAKNYGYTF.

This clonotype occurred many times. The CDR3 here is CASSLDFLGNTIYF. The CDR3 bases are TGTGCCAGCAGCTTAGACTTCCTTGGGAACACCATATATTTT. The chain recombines TRBV7-2 with TRBJ1-3; D remains unclear. The CDR3 length is 14 residues. Germline V gene data show CDR1 as SGHTA and CDR2 as FQGNSA. V shed 1 base and J shed 7 bases, with 11 bases lying between them.

This clonotype was recorded many times. This chain uses TRBV6-1 with TRBJ1-1; possibly TRBD1 for D (5 bases). Germline CDR1 is MNHNS and CDR2 is SASEGT. The CDR3 has 15 residues. The V end lost 4 bases, the J end lost 2 bases, and 14 bases lay between the germline ends. CDR3 loop: CASSAAQGGNTEAFF. In DNA, the CDR3 is TGTGCCAGCAGTGCCGCTCAGGGAGGTAACACTGAAGCTTTCTTT.

This clonotype was seen many times. The CDR3: CSANKAGTGQKLFF. The CDR3 nucleotides are TGCAGTGCCAATAAGGCCGGGACAGGGCAAAAACTGTTTTTT. V usage is TRBV20-1 and J usage is TRBJ1-4, with 9 bases identical to TRBD1. The V gene end was trimmed by 6 bases and the J gene end by 9 bases; junction bases not matched to a gene: 11. The CDR3 consists of 14 residues. Per germline, CDR1 DFQATT and CDR2 SNEGSKA (reference sequence).

This clonotype was seen repeatedly, ten times or more. The V and J genes are TRBV2 and TRBJ2-2; D ambiguous. V was pared by 1 base and J by 3 bases, with 3 bases between. The CDR3 sequence is 13 residues long. Germline CDR1 SNHLY, CDR2 FYNNEI. For the CDR3, the DNA is TGTGCCAGCAGTGAAGTCCACACCGGGGAGCTGTTTTTT. Translation: CASSEVHTGELFF.

The chain carries TRBV12-3 or TRBV12-4 and TRBJ2-3, with 8 bases aligning to TRBD2. With 5 bases clipped from V and 0 bases from J, the junction kept 7 bases outside the gene matches. CDR3 length: 16 residues. CDR3 sequence (DNA): TGTGCCAGCAGTCTTACTAGCGGCCCTAGCACAGATACGCAGTATTTT. This translates into CASSLTSGPSTDTQYF.

There are many counts of this clonotype. This chain links TRBV7-9 with TRBJ1-2; tentatively, D is TRBD1 (5 bases). Germline V lookup: CDR1 SEHNR, CDR2 FQNEAQ (reference sequence). The CDR3 length is 13 residues. V gave up 5 bases and J gave up 4 bases, with 11 bases separating them. CDR3 bases: TGTGCCAGCAGCATGACAGTTACCTATGGCTACACCTTC. Amino acid sequence: CASSMTVTYGYTF.

This clonotype was counted between two and nine times. The chain combines TRBV20-1 with TRBJ2-5; TRBD1 or TRBD2 may be the D gene (6 bases each). There are 14 residues in the CDR3. Germline loops: CDR1 DFQATT, CDR2 SNEGSKA (reference sequence). V was pared by 5 bases and J by 1 base, with 14 bases between. CDR3 region: CSASGRGRQETQYF. CDR3 DNA: TGCAGTGCTTCCGGCCGGGGGCGCCAAGAGACCCAGTACTTC.

This clonotype showed up many times. The chain employs TRBV28 and TRBJ2-1; possibly TRBD1 for D (6 bases). With 9 bases removed from V and 9 bases from J, the gap between germline ends came to 12 bases. CDR1 MDHEN and CDR2 SYDVKM come from the germline V gene. The CDR3 length is 11 residues. Here the CDR3 DNA reads TGTGCCAGTACAGGGAGACGTGAGCAGTTCTTC. It is translated as CASTGRREQFF.